This TCR beta chain was sequenced for a study of PD-L1 blockade in urothelial cancer. Overall study: Male sex and bladder-origin urothelial cancer characterized about 85% of the 29 patients. Blood analysis took place 3 weeks (second dose) and 6 weeks after treatment start.

This table comes from immunoSEQ multiplex PCR, and its TCRdb copy is limited to in-frame clones, with some not included. The top ten clones hold around 16% of a sample with about 40,000 clones, 80% to 90% of them seen once. All patients carried locally advanced or metastatic urothelial carcinoma. V shed 5 bases and J shed 1 base, with 12 bases lying between them. CDR1 is SGHRS, CDR2 YFSETQ, per germline. This CDR3 contains 14 residues. The TCR sequence derives from a man aged 60 to 69 with urothelial cancer. The chain carries TRBV5-1 and TRBJ1-1; tentative D call: TRBD1 (5 bases). Material: PBMCs, obtained around atezolizumab (anti-PD-L1) treatment. The CDR3 DNA follows: TGCGCCAGCAGGCGGGGGGGGACGAACACTGAAGCTTTCTTT. This codes for CASRRGGTNTEAFF. Variable domain in full (rest from reference TRBV5-1 and TRBJ1-1): KAGVTQTPRYLIKTRGQQVTLSCSPISGHRSVSWYQQTPGQGLQFLFEYFSETQRNKGNFPGRFSGRQFSNSRSEMNVSTLELGDSALYLCASRRGGTNTEAFFGQGTRLTVV.